The rows below give T cell receptor beta chains drawn from one sample of a study of OX40 agonist ivuxolimab in advanced cancers. Sequenced by immunoSEQ multiplex PCR; TCRdb stores in-frame clones only, minus some. The sample consists of about 73,000 clones, 88% of them appearing once. This specimen consisted of CD4+ or CD8+ T cells sorted from blood, obtained in a trial of the OX40 agonist ivuxolimab. The source is an adult with an advanced solid tumor such as melanoma, head and neck, liver or kidney cancer. The CDR3 runs from the conserved cysteine through the conserved F or W. The D gene is left open where the match is weak. Rows give clone size only sometimes, using once, few, many, or a class for an expanded clone.

CDR3: CSVSRDSAEQYF
DNA: TGCAGCGTTTCCAGAGATTCGGCCGAGCAGTACTTC
J: TRBJ2-7
D: NA
V: TRBV29-1
size: NA

CDR3: CASSAAYEQYF
DNA: TGTGCCAGCAGTGCGGCCTACGAGCAGTACTTC
J: TRBJ2-7
D: NA
V: TRBV2
size: NA

CDR3: CASSRTWTGPAYEQYF
DNA: TGTGCCAGCAGTCGGACGTGGACAGGCCCCGCCTACGAGCAGTACTTC
J: TRBJ2-7
D: TRBD1
V: TRBV27
size: NA

CDR3: CAWSWRGTDNSPLHF
DNA: TGTGCCTGGAGCTGGAGGGGGACAGATAATTCACCCCTCCACTTT
J: TRBJ1-6
D: TRBD1
V: TRBV30
size: NA

CDR3: CSARAGKTQYF
DNA: TGCAGTGCTAGAGCAGGCAAGACCCAGTACTTC
J: TRBJ2-5
D: NA
V: TRBV20-1
size: NA

CDR3: CASSTLTGNYGYTF
DNA: TGTGCCAGCAGCACCCTGACGGGGAACTATGGCTACACCTTC
J: TRBJ1-2
D: NA
V: TRBV28
size: once

CDR3: CASSQDLGNQPQHF
DNA: TGCGCCAGCAGCCAAGATTTGGGGAATCAGCCCCAGCATTTT
J: TRBJ1-5
D: NA
V: TRBV4-1
size: NA

CDR3: CASSQVGAGSYGYTF
DNA: TGCGCCAGCAGCCAAGTAGGAGCGGGAAGCTATGGCTACACCTTC
J: TRBJ1-2
D: NA
V: TRBV4-1
size: NA

CDR3: CAISGGTAYEQYF
DNA: TGTGCCATCAGTGGGGGGACAGCCTACGAGCAGTACTTC
J: TRBJ2-7
D: TRBD1
V: TRBV10-3
size: NA

CDR3: CASSLSGTGGYEQYF
DNA: TGTGCCAGCAGTTTATCCGGGACAGGGGGCTACGAGCAGTACTTC
J: TRBJ2-7
D: TRBD1
V: TRBV27
size: NA

CDR3: CSALRRAFF
DNA: TGCAGTGCCCTCCGAAGGGCTTTCTTT
J: TRBJ1-1
D: NA
V: TRBV20-1
size: NA

CDR3: CASSLRGLRASEQYF
DNA: TGTGCCAGCAGCTTAAGGGGACTCAGGGCATCCGAGCAGTACTTC
J: TRBJ2-7
D: NA
V: TRBV7-9
size: NA

CDR3: CASLSGTSTDTQYF
DNA: TGCGCCAGCCTTAGCGGGACTAGCACAGATACGCAGTATTTT
J: TRBJ2-3
D: TRBD2
V: TRBV5-1
size: NA

CDR3: CASSLAWGDGGNTIYF
DNA: TGCGCCAGCAGCTTGGCCTGGGGGGACGGTGGAAACACCATATATTTT
J: TRBJ1-3
D: NA
V: TRBV5-1
size: NA

CDR3: CASGFQLAGAYNEQFF
DNA: TGTGCTAGTGGTTTTCAACTAGCGGGAGCCTACAATGAGCAGTTCTTC
J: TRBJ2-1
D: TRBD2
V: TRBV12-5
size: NA

CDR3: CASSLGAGSRTEAFF
DNA: TGTGCCAGCAGCTTAGGGGCAGGGAGTCGGACTGAAGCTTTCTTT
J: TRBJ1-1
D: NA
V: TRBV7-8
size: few

CDR3: CASSWAAYNEQFF
DNA: TGTGCCAGCAGTTGGGCAGCTTACAATGAGCAGTTCTTC
J: TRBJ2-1
D: NA
V: TRBV27
size: NA

CDR3: CASSPGTGAITEAFF
DNA: TGTGCCAGCTCACCAGGGACAGGGGCGATCACTGAAGCTTTCTTT
J: TRBJ1-1
D: TRBD1
V: TRBV18
size: NA

CDR3: CASSFRAGQETQYF
DNA: TGTGCCAGCAGCTTCCGGGCGGGACAAGAGACCCAGTACTTC
J: TRBJ2-5
D: NA
V: TRBV11-2
size: NA

CDR3: CASSFPGQGGEKLFF
DNA: TGTGCCAGCAGTTTCCCGGGACAGGGTGGGGAAAAACTGTTTTTT
J: TRBJ1-4
D: TRBD1
V: TRBV6-6
size: NA

CDR3: CASSAGLAGRQETQYF
DNA: TGTGCCAGCAGCGCCGGACTAGCGGGCCGCCAAGAGACCCAGTACTTC
J: TRBJ2-5
D: TRBD2
V: TRBV14
size: few

CDR3: CASSALLQGSETQYF
DNA: TGTGCCAGTAGTGCCCTTCTACAGGGTTCAGAGACCCAGTACTTC
J: TRBJ2-5
D: NA
V: TRBV19
size: once

CDR3: CASSLDPPDTQYF
DNA: TGTGCCAGCAGCTTGGATCCCCCCGATACGCAGTATTTT
J: TRBJ2-3
D: NA
V: TRBV5-4
size: NA

CDR3: CAWSVPVGAEAFF
DNA: TGTGCCTGGAGTGTACCTGTCGGGGCTGAAGCTTTCTTT
J: TRBJ1-1
D: NA
V: TRBV30
size: few

CDR3: CASRGYSYEQYF
DNA: TGTGCCAGCAGGGGGTACTCCTACGAGCAGTACTTC
J: TRBJ2-7
D: NA
V: TRBV28
size: NA

CDR3: CASRPKTGVGSNQPQHF
DNA: TGTGCCAGCAGACCTAAAACAGGGGTAGGAAGCAATCAGCCCCAGCATTTT
J: TRBJ1-5
D: TRBD1
V: TRBV27
size: NA

CDR3: CAWSLNWDTQYF
DNA: TGTGCCTGGAGTCTAAACTGGGATACGCAGTATTTT
J: TRBJ2-3
D: NA
V: TRBV30
size: NA

CDR3: CASSFRPAILAGDEQYF
DNA: TGTGCCAGCAGCTTTCGGCCGGCTATTCTGGCCGGGGACGAGCAGTACTTC
J: TRBJ2-7
D: NA
V: TRBV7-8
size: once

CDR3: CASGQGVFGTGELFF
DNA: TGTGCCAGCGGACAAGGGGTTTTCGGCACCGGGGAGCTGTTTTTT
J: TRBJ2-2
D: NA
V: TRBV28
size: once

CDR3: CASSFSGAETQYF
DNA: TGTGCCAGCAGCTTTAGCGGTGCGGAGACCCAGTACTTC
J: TRBJ2-5
D: NA
V: TRBV11-2
size: NA

CDR3: CSVLAGPLGYTF
DNA: TGCAGCGTTCTGGCCGGACCCCTGGGCTACACCTTC
J: TRBJ1-2
D: NA
V: TRBV29-1
size: NA

CDR3: CASSRGTNQPQHF
DNA: TGTGCCAGCTCCAGGGGTACCAATCAGCCCCAGCATTTT
J: TRBJ1-5
D: NA
V: TRBV11-2
size: NA

CDR3: CASSFADTEAFF
DNA: TGTGCCAGCAGTTTTGCGGACACTGAAGCTTTCTTT
J: TRBJ1-1
D: NA
V: TRBV28
size: NA

CDR3: CASSSASGGETQYF
DNA: TGTGCCAGCAGTTCGGCTAGCGGGGGAGAGACCCAGTACTTC
J: TRBJ2-5
D: TRBD2
V: TRBV6-5
size: NA

CDR3: CASSLRGDTANIQYF
DNA: TGTGCCAGCAGCTTAAGGGGGGACACAGCAAACATTCAGTACTTC
J: TRBJ2-4
D: NA
V: TRBV7-3
size: NA

CDR3: CASSQDSNYGYTF
DNA: TGTGCCAGCTCACAGGACAGCAACTATGGCTACACCTTC
J: TRBJ1-2
D: NA
V: TRBV18
size: NA

CDR3: CASSQSGGANEKLFF
DNA: TGTGCCAGCAGCCAATCCGGGGGTGCTAATGAAAAACTGTTTTTT
J: TRBJ1-4
D: NA
V: TRBV14
size: NA

CDR3: CAWSMTGLGYTF
DNA: TGTGCCTGGAGCATGACAGGGCTTGGCTACACCTTC
J: TRBJ1-2
D: TRBD1
V: TRBV30
size: NA

CDR3: CASSEYPSGGSYEQYF
DNA: TGTGCCAGCAGTGAATACCCTAGCGGGGGCTCCTACGAGCAGTACTTC
J: TRBJ2-7
D: TRBD2
V: TRBV25-1
size: NA

CDR3: CASRSSGNTIYF
DNA: TGTGCCAGTAGGTCGTCTGGAAACACCATATATTTT
J: TRBJ1-3
D: NA
V: TRBV19
size: NA

CDR3: CASSRPGTDYGYTF
DNA: TGTGCCTCCTCCCGACCCGGGACAGACTATGGCTACACCTTC
J: TRBJ1-2
D: TRBD1
V: TRBV30
size: NA

CDR3: CASSFPPGGAGTF
DNA: TGCGCCAGCAGCTTCCCCCCCGGCGGAGCCGGAACCTTC
J: TRBJ1-2
D: NA
V: TRBV5-1
size: NA

CDR3: CASTGRRTGANVLTF
DNA: TGTGCCAGTACAGGGCGAAGAACTGGGGCCAACGTCCTGACTTTC
J: TRBJ2-6
D: NA
V: TRBV6-1
size: NA

CDR3: CASSNQGGSYEQYF
DNA: TGTGCCAGCTCGAACCAAGGGGGGTCCTACGAGCAGTACTTC
J: TRBJ2-7
D: NA
V: TRBV18
size: NA

CDR3: CASQQGSEQYF
DNA: TGTGCCAGTCAACAGGGGAGCGAGCAGTACTTC
J: TRBJ2-7
D: TRBD1
V: TRBV6-1
size: NA

CDR3: CASSLVGSTEAFF
DNA: TGTGCCAGCAGCCTCGTAGGGAGCACTGAAGCTTTCTTT
J: TRBJ1-1
D: NA
V: TRBV11-2
size: NA

CDR3: CASTGDADTQYF
DNA: TGTGCCAGCACAGGGGACGCAGATACGCAGTATTTT
J: TRBJ2-3
D: NA
V: TRBV2
size: NA

CDR3: CASRRGSLHEQFF
DNA: TGTGCCAGCAGAAGGGGCAGCTTGCATGAGCAGTTCTTC
J: TRBJ2-1
D: NA
V: TRBV7-2
size: NA

CDR3: CSVGTNQDTEAFF
DNA: TGCAGCGTCGGGACGAACCAGGACACTGAAGCTTTCTTT
J: TRBJ1-1
D: NA
V: TRBV29-1
size: once

CDR3: CASSSPRNTGELFF
DNA: TGTGCCAGCAGTTCCCCCAGGAACACCGGGGAGCTGTTTTTT
J: TRBJ2-2
D: NA
V: TRBV27
size: NA

CDR3: CASSLAQSGRTLIMYEQYF
DNA: TGTGCCAGCAGCTTAGCGCAAAGCGGGAGGACTCTTATTATGTACGAGCAGTACTTC
J: TRBJ2-7
D: TRBD2
V: TRBV7-6
size: NA

CDR3: CASSLNPGYRQETQYF
DNA: TGTGCCAGCAGCTTAAACCCCGGGTACAGGCAAGAGACCCAGTACTTC
J: TRBJ2-5
D: NA
V: TRBV7-6
size: NA

CDR3: CASSEYGQFNSPLHF
DNA: TGTGCCAGCAGTGAATACGGGCAGTTTAATTCACCCCTCCACTTT
J: TRBJ1-6
D: NA
V: TRBV2
size: NA

CDR3: CASSLLKGRTEAFF
DNA: TGTGCCAGCAGTTTATTAAAGGGCCGCACTGAAGCTTTCTTT
J: TRBJ1-1
D: NA
V: TRBV28
size: NA

CDR3: CASSEGTGRANVLTF
DNA: TGTGCCAGCAGCGAGGGTACGGGGAGGGCCAACGTCCTGACTTTC
J: TRBJ2-6
D: NA
V: TRBV9
size: NA

CDR3: CASSWRGSTEAFF
DNA: TGCGCCAGCAGCTGGAGGGGTTCCACTGAAGCTTTCTTT
J: TRBJ1-1
D: NA
V: TRBV5-1
size: NA

CDR3: CATLDSSGNTIYF
DNA: TGTGCCACACTGGACAGCTCTGGAAACACCATATATTTT
J: TRBJ1-3
D: NA
V: TRBV6-5
size: NA